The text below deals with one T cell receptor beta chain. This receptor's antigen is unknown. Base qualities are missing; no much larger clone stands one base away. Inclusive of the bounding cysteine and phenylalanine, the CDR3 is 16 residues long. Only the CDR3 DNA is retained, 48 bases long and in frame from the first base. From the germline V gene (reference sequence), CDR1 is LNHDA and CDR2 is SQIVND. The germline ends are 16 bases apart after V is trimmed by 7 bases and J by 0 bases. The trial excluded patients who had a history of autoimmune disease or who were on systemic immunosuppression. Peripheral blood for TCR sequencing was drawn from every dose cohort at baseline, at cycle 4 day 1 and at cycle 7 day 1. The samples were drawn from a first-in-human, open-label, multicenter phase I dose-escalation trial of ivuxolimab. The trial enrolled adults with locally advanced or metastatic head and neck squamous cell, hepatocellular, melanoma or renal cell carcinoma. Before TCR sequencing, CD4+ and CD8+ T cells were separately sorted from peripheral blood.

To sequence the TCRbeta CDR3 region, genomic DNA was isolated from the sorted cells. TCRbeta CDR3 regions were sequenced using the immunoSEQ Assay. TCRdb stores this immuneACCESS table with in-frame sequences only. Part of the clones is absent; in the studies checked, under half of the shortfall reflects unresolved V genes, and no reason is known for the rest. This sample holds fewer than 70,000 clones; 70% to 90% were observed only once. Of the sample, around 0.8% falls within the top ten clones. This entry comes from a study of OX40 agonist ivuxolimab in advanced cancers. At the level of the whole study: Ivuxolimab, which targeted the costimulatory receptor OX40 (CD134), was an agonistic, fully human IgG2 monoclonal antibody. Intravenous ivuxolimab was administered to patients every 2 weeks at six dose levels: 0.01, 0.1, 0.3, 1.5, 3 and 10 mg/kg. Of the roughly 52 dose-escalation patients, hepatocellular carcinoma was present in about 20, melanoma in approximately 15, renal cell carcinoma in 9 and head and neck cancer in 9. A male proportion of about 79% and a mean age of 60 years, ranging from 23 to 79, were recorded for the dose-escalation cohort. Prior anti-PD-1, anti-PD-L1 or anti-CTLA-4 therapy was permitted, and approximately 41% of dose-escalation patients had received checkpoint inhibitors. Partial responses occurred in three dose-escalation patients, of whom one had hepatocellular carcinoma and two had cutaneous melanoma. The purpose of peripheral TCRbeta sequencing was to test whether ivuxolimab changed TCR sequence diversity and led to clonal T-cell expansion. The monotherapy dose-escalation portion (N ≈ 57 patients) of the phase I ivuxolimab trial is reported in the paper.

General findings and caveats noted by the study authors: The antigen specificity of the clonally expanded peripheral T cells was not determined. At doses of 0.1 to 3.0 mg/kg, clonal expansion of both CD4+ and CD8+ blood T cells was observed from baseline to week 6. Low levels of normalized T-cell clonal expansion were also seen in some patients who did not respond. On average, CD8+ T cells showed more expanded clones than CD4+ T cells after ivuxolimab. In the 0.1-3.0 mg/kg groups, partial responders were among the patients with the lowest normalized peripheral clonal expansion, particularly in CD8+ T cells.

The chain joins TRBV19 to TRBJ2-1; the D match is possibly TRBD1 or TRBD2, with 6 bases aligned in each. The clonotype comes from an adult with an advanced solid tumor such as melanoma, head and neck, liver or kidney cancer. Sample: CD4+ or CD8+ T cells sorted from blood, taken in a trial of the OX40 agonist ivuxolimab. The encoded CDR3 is CASKPWGAGSYNEQFF. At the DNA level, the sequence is TGTGCCAGTAAGCCCTGGGGGGCGGGCTCCTACAATGAGCAGTTCTTC.